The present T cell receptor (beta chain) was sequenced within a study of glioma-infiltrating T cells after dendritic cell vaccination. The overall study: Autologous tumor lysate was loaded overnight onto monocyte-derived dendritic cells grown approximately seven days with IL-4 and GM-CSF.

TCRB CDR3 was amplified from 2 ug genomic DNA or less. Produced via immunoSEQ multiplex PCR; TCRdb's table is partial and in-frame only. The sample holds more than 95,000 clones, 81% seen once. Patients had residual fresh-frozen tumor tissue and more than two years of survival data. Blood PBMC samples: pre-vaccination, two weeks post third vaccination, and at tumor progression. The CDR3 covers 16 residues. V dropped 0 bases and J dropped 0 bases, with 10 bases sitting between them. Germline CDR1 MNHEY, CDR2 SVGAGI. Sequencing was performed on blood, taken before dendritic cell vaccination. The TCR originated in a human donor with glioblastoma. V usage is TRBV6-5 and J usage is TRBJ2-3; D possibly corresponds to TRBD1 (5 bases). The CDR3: CASSYSGVWSTDTQYF. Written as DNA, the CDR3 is TGTGCCAGCAGTTACTCAGGGGTTTGGAGCACAGATACGCAGTATTTT.